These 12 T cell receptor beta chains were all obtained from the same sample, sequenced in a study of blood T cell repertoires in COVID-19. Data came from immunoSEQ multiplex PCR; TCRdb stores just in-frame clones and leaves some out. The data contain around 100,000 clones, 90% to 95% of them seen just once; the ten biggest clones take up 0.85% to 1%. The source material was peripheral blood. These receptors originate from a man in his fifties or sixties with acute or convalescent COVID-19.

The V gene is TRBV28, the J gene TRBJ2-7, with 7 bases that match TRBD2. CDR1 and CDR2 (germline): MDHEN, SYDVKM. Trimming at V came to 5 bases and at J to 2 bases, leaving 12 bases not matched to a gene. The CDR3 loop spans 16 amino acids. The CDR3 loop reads CASSQTSSGRPYEQYF. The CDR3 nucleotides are TGTGCCAGCAGTCAAACCTCTAGCGGCCGCCCCTACGAGCAGTACTTC.

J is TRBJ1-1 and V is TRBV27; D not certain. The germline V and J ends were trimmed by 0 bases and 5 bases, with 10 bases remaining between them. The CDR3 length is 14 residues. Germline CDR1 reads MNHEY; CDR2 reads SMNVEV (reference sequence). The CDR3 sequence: CASSLSAGRTEAFF. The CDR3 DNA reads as TGTGCCAGCAGTTTATCTGCAGGTCGGACTGAAGCTTTCTTT.

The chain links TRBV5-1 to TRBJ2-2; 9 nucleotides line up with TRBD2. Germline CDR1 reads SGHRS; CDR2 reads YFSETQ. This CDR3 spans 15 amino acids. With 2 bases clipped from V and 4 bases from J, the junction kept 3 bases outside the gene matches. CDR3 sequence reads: CASSFSGSGTGELFF. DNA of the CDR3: TGCGCCAGCAGCTTTAGCGGGAGCGGCACCGGGGAGCTGTTTTTT.

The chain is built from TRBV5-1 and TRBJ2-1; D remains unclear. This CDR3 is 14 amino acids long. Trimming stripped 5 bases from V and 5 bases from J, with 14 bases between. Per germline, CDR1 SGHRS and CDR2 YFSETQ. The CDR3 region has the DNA TGCGCCAGCAGACAAGCCGAGGTCCACAATGAGCAGTTCTTC. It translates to CASRQAEVHNEQFF.

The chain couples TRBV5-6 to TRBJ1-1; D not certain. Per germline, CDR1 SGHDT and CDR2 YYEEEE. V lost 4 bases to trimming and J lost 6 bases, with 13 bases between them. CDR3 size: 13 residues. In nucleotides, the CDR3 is TGTGCCAGCAGCGAGGCACCCAACTCTGAAGCTTTCTTT. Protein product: CASSEAPNSEAFF.

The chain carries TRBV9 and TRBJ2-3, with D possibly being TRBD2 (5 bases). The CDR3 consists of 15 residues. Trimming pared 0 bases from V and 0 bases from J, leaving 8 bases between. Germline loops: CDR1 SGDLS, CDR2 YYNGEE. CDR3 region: CASSVAERSTDTQYF. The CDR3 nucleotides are TGTGCCAGCAGCGTAGCTGAGCGGAGCACAGATACGCAGTATTTT.

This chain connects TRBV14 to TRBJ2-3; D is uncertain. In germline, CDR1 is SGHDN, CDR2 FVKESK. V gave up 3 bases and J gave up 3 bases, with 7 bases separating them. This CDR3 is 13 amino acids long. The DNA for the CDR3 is TGTGCCAGCAGCCAGTTCGGGACAGATACGCAGTATTTT. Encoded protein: CASSQFGTDTQYF.

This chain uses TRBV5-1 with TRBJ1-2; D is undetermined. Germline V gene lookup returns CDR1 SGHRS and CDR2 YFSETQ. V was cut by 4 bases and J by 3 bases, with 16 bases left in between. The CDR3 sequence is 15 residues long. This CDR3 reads CASSLEGSADYGYTF. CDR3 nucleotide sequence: TGCGCCAGCAGCCTAGAAGGTTCGGCGGACTATGGCTACACCTTC.

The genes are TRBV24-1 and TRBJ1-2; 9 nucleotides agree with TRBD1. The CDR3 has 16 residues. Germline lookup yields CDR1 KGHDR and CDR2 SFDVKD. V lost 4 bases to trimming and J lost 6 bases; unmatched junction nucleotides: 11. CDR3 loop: CATSEFRDRVFDGYTF. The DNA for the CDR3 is TGTGCCACCAGTGAATTCCGGGACAGGGTTTTCGATGGCTACACCTTC.

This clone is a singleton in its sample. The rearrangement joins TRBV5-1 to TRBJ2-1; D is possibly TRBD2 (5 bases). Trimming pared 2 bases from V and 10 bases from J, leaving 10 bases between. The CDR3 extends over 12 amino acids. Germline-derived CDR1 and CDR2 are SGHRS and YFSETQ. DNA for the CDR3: TGCGCCAGCAGCTTAGGAGGCAACGAGCAGTTCTTC. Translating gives CASSLGGNEQFF. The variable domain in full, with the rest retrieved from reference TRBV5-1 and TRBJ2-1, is KAGVTQTPRYLIKTRGQQVTLSCSPISGHRSVSWYQQTPGQGLQFLFEYFSETQRNKGNFPGRFSGRQFSNSRSEMNVSTLELGDSALYLCASSLGGNEQFFGPGTRLTVL.

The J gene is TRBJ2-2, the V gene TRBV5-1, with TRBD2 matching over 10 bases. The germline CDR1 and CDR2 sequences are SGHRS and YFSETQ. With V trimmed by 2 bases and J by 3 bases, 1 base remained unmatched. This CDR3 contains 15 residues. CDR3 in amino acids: CASSFSGRDTGELFF. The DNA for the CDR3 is TGCGCCAGCAGCTTCAGCGGGAGGGACACCGGGGAGCTGTTTTTT. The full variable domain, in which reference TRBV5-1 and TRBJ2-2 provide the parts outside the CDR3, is KAGVTQTPRYLIKTRGQQVTLSCSPISGHRSVSWYQQTPGQGLQFLFEYFSETQRNKGNFPGRFSGRQFSNSRSEMNVSTLELGDSALYLCASSFSGRDTGELFFGEGSRLTVL.

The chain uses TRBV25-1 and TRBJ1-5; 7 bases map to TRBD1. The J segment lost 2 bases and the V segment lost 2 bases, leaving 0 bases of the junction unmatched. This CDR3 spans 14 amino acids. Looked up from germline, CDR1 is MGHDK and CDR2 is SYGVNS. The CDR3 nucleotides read TGTGCCAGCAGTGAAACAGGGGGCAATCAGCCCCAGCATTTT. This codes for CASSETGGNQPQHF.